A selection of T cell receptor beta chains follows, all from one sample in a study of shared clonotypes between healthy human individuals. Produced via immunoSEQ multiplex PCR; TCRdb's table is partial and in-frame only. Among some 2,000,000 clones listed, roughly 94% were seen once. Sample: naive CD8+ T cells sorted from blood. Receptor source: a man aged 18 to 35 in good health. Both conserved end residues are part of each CDR3. The D gene is left open where the match is weak. Not all rows give a size; the values are once, few, many and, for expanded clones, a class.

j_call	clone_size	d_call	v_call	cdr3_aa	cdr3_nt
TRBJ1-6	.	.	TRBV5-1	CASSFDQNSPLHF	TGCGCCAGCAGCTTTGACCAAAATTCACCCCTCCACTTT
TRBJ2-7	once	.	TRBV4-3	CASSQDHQMGYEQYF	TGCGCCAGCAGCCAAGATCATCAGATGGGCTACGAGCAGTACTTC
TRBJ2-5	.	.	TRBV28	CASSPMDHQETQYF	TGTGCCAGCAGTCCCATGGACCACCAAGAGACCCAGTACTTC
TRBJ2-3	.	TRBD1	TRBV5-1	CASSPGTGGVVDTQYF	TGCGCCAGCAGCCCCGGGACAGGGGGCGTAGTAGATACGCAGTATTTT
TRBJ2-7	.	.	TRBV4-1	CASSQEELSYEQYF	TGCGCCAGCAGCCAAGAAGAGCTCTCCTACGAGCAGTACTTC
TRBJ2-1	.	.	TRBV7-9	CASSYHNRSYNEQFF	TGTGCCAGCAGCTATCACAACCGCTCCTACAATGAGCAGTTCTTC
TRBJ2-1	.	.	TRBV11-2	CASSLLNEQFF	TGTGCCAGCAGCTTATTAAATGAGCAGTTCTTC
TRBJ2-7	.	.	TRBV21-1	CASSYPWAGNSYEQYF	TGTGCCAGCAGCTATCCTTGGGCAGGCAACTCCTACGAGCAGTACTTC
TRBJ2-5	.	.	TRBV29-1	CSVEDPGVLETQYF	TGCAGCGTTGAAGATCCGGGGGTCTTAGAGACCCAGTACTTC
TRBJ1-1	.	.	TRBV19	CASSGRDDPTEAFF	TGTGCCAGTAGTGGACGTGACGACCCCACTGAAGCTTTCTTT
TRBJ2-7	.	TRBD2	TRBV6-5	CASSLAGEVWEQYF	TGTGCCAGCAGTCTAGCGGGAGAGGTGTGGGAGCAGTACTTC
TRBJ2-7	.	.	TRBV5-6	CASSQAYEQYF	TGTGCCAGCAGCCAGGCCTACGAGCAGTACTTC
TRBJ2-1	.	.	TRBV4-1	CASSQDGPHSSSYNEQFF	TGCGCCAGCAGCCAAGATGGGCCGCACTCGAGCTCCTACAATGAGCAGTTCTTC
TRBJ2-7	.	.	TRBV10-3	CAIRGGGEQYF	TGTGCCATCAGGGGCGGCGGAGAGCAGTACTTC
TRBJ1-2	.	TRBD1	TRBV28	CASSGLSGQGADGYTF	TGTGCCAGCAGTGGCCTATCCGGACAGGGGGCTGATGGCTACACCTTC
TRBJ2-1	.	TRBD2	TRBV28	CASRTTVAGDNYNEQFF	TGTGCCAGCAGGACGACCGTCGCGGGGGATAACTACAATGAGCAGTTCTTC
TRBJ2-7	.	.	TRBV4-3	CASSQDLAIGLSSYEQYF	TGCGCCAGCAGCCAAGATTTGGCAATTGGTCTGAGCTCCTACGAGCAGTACTTC
TRBJ2-1	.	TRBD2	TRBV30	CAWSKRGDNEQFF	TGTGCCTGGAGTAAGCGGGGAGACAATGAGCAGTTCTTC
TRBJ2-1	.	TRBD2	TRBV2	CASSEIAGGLSYNEQFF	TGTGCCAGCAGTGAAATAGCGGGGGGGCTGTCCTACAATGAGCAGTTCTTC
TRBJ1-1	.	.	TRBV20-1	CSALRDTEAFF	TGCAGTGCCCTCAGGGATACTGAAGCTTTCTTT
TRBJ2-3	.	.	TRBV9	CASSVYGTPTDTQYF	TGTGCCAGCAGCGTATACGGGACCCCCACAGATACGCAGTATTTT
TRBJ2-1	.	.	TRBV4-3	CASSQEGGKQFF	TGCGCCAGCAGCCAGGAAGGGGGTAAGCAGTTCTTC
TRBJ2-3	.	TRBD2	TRBV6-5	CASSPDSGASDTQYF	TGTGCCAGCAGTCCCGATAGCGGGGCCTCAGATACGCAGTATTTT
TRBJ2-7	.	TRBD2	TRBV2	CASSVIRLAGALRFGQYF	TGTGCCAGCAGTGTGATAAGACTAGCGGGGGCATTACGATTCGGGCAGTACTTC
TRBJ2-5	.	TRBD2	TRBV7-9	CASSFLAGEYQETQYF	TGTGCCAGCAGCTTCTTAGCGGGAGAGTACCAAGAGACCCAGTACTTC
TRBJ2-7	.	TRBD2	TRBV2	CASSEFGGVYEQYF	TGTGCCAGCAGTGAATTCGGGGGGGTGTACGAGCAGTACTTC
TRBJ2-2	.	.	TRBV13	CASSDPNWNTGELFF	TGTGCCAGCAGCGACCCGAACTGGAACACCGGGGAGCTGTTTTTT
TRBJ2-2	.	TRBD1	TRBV7-8	CASSLVRGRVGELFF	TGTGCCAGCAGCTTAGTGAGGGGGCGCGTCGGGGAGCTGTTTTTT